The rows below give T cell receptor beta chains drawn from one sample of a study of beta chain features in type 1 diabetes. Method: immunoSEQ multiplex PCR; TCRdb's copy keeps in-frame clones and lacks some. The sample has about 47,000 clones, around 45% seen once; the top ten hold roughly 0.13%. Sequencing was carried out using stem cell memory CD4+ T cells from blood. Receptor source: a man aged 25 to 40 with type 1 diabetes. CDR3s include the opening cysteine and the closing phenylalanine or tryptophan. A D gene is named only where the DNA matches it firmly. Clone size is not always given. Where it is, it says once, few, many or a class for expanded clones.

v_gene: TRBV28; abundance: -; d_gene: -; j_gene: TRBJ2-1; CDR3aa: CASSVYPREQFF; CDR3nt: TGTGCCAGCAGTGTCTACCCCAGGGAGCAGTTCTTC
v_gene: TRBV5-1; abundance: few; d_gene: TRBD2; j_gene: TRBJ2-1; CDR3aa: CASRSSGRGNEQFF; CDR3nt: TGCGCCAGCAGGTCTAGCGGGAGAGGCAATGAGCAGTTCTTC
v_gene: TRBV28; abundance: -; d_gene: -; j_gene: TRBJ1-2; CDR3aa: CASSSRWSSYGYTF; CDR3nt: TGTGCCAGCAGTTCCCGCTGGAGCTCATATGGCTACACCTTC
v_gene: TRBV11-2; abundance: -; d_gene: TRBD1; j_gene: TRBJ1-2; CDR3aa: CASSSRTGGRGYTF; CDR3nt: TGTGCCAGCAGCTCGCGGACAGGGGGTCGTGGCTACACCTTC
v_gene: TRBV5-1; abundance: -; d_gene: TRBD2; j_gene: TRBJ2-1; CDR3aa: CASSLVAGGPGEQFF; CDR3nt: TGCGCCAGCAGCTTGGTAGCGGGAGGGCCGGGTGAGCAGTTCTTC
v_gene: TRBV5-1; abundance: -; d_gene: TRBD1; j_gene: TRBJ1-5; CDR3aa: CASSSGQGSNQPQHF; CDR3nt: TGCGCCAGCAGCTCCGGACAGGGCAGCAATCAGCCCCAGCATTTT
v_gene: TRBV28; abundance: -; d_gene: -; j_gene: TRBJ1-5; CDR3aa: CASSPFLAPQPQHF; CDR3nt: TGTGCCAGCAGTCCATTCCTGGCCCCTCAGCCCCAGCATTTT
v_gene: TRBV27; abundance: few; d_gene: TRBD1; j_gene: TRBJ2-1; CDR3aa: CASTSGQGSYNEQFF; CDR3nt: TGTGCCAGCACCTCGGGACAGGGCTCCTACAATGAGCAGTTCTTC
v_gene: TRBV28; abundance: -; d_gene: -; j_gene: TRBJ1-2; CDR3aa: CASSFSTGNYGYTF; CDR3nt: TGTGCCAGCAGTTTCTCGACAGGAAACTATGGCTACACCTTC
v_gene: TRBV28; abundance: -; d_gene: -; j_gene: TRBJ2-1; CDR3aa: CASSGGWIGEQFF; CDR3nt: TGTGCCAGCTCCGGCGGGTGGATAGGTGAACAGTTCTTC
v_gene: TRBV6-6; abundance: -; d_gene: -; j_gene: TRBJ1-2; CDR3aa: CASSYHDIIGYGYTF; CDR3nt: TGTGCCAGCAGTTACCATGACATCATCGGCTATGGCTACACCTTC
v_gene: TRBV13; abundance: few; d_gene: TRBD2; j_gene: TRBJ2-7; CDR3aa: CASSWTSGRIMDEQYF; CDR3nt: TGTGCCAGCAGCTGGACTAGCGGGAGAATAATGGACGAGCAGTACTTC
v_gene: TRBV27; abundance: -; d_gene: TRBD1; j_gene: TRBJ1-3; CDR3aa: CASKRDSGNTIYF; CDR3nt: TGTGCCAGCAAGAGGGACAGTGGAAACACCATATATTTT